The 16 T cell receptor beta chains below all came from one sample that was sequenced in a study of blood T cell repertoires in COVID-19. The table came from immunoSEQ multiplex PCR; TCRdb's copy has only in-frame clones and leaves some out. Of 40,000 to 55,000 clones in the sample, about 85% were seen once. The sequencing sample was made of peripheral blood. The receptors were gathered from a woman older than 75 with acute or convalescent COVID-19.

The chain carries TRBV27 and TRBJ2-2, with 7 bases identical to TRBD2. The V gene's germline CDR1 is MNHEY and CDR2 SMNVEV (reference sequence). The ends lost 9 bases at V and 0 bases at J; junction bases unmatched: 4. The CDR3 is 14 amino acids. In DNA form, the CDR3 reads TGTGCCAGTAGCGGGTTCGCGAACACCGGGGAGCTGTTTTTT. Residues: CASSGFANTGELFF.

The chain couples TRBV28 to TRBJ1-2, with unresolved D. Trimming stripped 2 bases from V and 8 bases from J, with 9 bases between. Germline CDR1 reads MDHEN; CDR2 reads SYDVKM. This CDR3 has 12 residues. The DNA for the CDR3 is TGTGCCAGCAGTTTAAAAACCTACGGCTACACCTTC. It yields the protein CASSLKTYGYTF.

This chain connects TRBV28 to TRBJ2-3; 7 nucleotides match TRBD1. Losses at the gene ends were 5 bases for V and 2 bases for J; bases not matched to a gene: 7. This CDR3 contains 15 residues. The V gene's germline CDR1 is MDHEN and CDR2 SYDVKM. CDR3 DNA: TGTGCCAGCAGTCCACAGACAGGGATCACAGATACGCAGTATTTT. It codes for CASSPQTGITDTQYF.

This chain uses TRBV7-8 with TRBJ2-1; perhaps TRBD2 as D (5 bases). This CDR3 has 17 residues. Germline V gives CDR1 SGHVS, CDR2 FQNEAQ. Trimming cost V 1 base and J 0 bases, with 13 bases left between them. CDR3 sequence reads: CASSLVVRGSSYNEQFF. The DNA of the CDR3 is TGTGCCAGCAGCTTAGTGGTACGTGGGAGCTCCTACAATGAGCAGTTCTTC.

The chain employs TRBV12-3 or TRBV12-4 and TRBJ1-5; D remains ambiguous. The CDR3 is 13 amino acids. Trimming stripped 6 bases from V and 2 bases from J, with 8 bases between. CDR3 nucleotides: TGTGCCAGCAGGCCGGAGGGCAATCAGCCCCAGCATTTT. Translation: CASRPEGNQPQHF.

The chain combines TRBV9 with TRBJ1-2; 10 nucleotides line up with TRBD1. V lost 4 bases and J lost 4; bases outside the gene matches: 7. Germline loops: CDR1 SGDLS, CDR2 YYNGEE. CDR3 size: 15 residues. The CDR3 sequence is CASSPRQGASYGYTF. For the CDR3, the DNA is TGTGCCAGCAGCCCTCGACAGGGGGCGTCCTATGGCTACACCTTC.

This clone was seen just once. The chain links TRBV19 to TRBJ2-2, with 10 nucleotides matching TRBD2. V lost 4 bases and J lost 3; bases outside the gene matches: 8. CDR3 size: 17 residues. Germline V CDR1 and CDR2: LNHDA, SQIVND (reference sequence). CDR3 bases: TGTGCCAGTAGTACCCTTGGGAGCGGGAGGGACACCGGGGAGCTGTTTTTT. It is translated as CASSTLGSGRDTGELFF. The variable domain in full, completed from reference TRBV19 and TRBJ2-2, reads DGGITQSPKYLFRKEGQNVTLSCEQNLNHDAMYWYRQDPGQGLRLIYYSQIVNDFQKGDIAEGYSVSREKKESFPLTVTSAQKNPTAFYLCASSTLGSGRDTGELFFGEGSRLTVL.

The V and J genes are TRBV27 and TRBJ2-7, with TRBD2 matching over 13 bases. CDR3 length: 15 amino acids. With 8 bases clipped from V and 6 bases from J, the junction kept 10 bases outside the gene matches. Germline V lookup: CDR1 MNHEY, CDR2 SMNVEV (reference sequence). The DNA for the CDR3 is TGTGCCAGCCATCGGACTAGCGGGAGAGTTGCCGAGCAGTACTTC. Its protein is CASHRTSGRVAEQYF.

The chain is built from TRBV3-1 (or the pseudogene TRBV3-2) and TRBJ1-6, with D possibly being TRBD1 (6 bases). The germline gives CDR1 LGHDT, CDR2 YNNKEL (reference sequence). The ends were cut back, 3 bases at V and 7 bases at J, with 10 bases in the middle. This CDR3 spans 14 amino acids. The CDR3 coding sequence is TGTGCCAGCAGCCAGGGGCAGGGGAATTCACCCCTCCACTTT. It yields the protein CASSQGQGNSPLHF.

The chain is built from TRBV3-1 (or the pseudogene TRBV3-2) and TRBJ2-1; TRBD2 agrees at 10 bases. Per germline, CDR1 LGHDT and CDR2 YNNKEL (reference sequence). The CDR3 is 14 amino acids. J gave up 7 bases and V 8 bases, and 8 bases lay outside the gene matches. CDR3 sequence reads: CASRGLAGVNEQFF. The CDR3 DNA reads as TGTGCCAGCCGGGGGCTAGCGGGAGTGAATGAGCAGTTCTTC.

The CDR3 protein is CAISPGGSQPQHF. The CDR3 region has the DNA TGTGCCATCAGTCCAGGGGGAAGTCAGCCCCAGCATTTT. V and J are TRBV10-3 and TRBJ1-5, with TRBD1 matching 7 bases. Trimming cost V 5 bases and J 6 bases; bases outside gene matches: 4. This CDR3 comprises 13 residues. Germline V lookup: CDR1 ENHRY, CDR2 SYGVKD.

The rearrangement joins TRBV19 to TRBJ2-2; D unclear. CDR3 length equals 12 residues. Trimming cost V 4 bases and J 5 bases, with 5 bases left between them. Germline V lookup: CDR1 LNHDA, CDR2 SQIVND (reference sequence). CDR3 residues: CASSTLTGELFF. Written as DNA, the CDR3 is TGTGCCAGTAGTACACTTACCGGGGAGCTGTTTTTT.

This clone came up a few times. CDR3 coding DNA: TGTGCCAGTAGTATCCCAGGGGGCCTTACTGAAGCTTTCTTT. This sequence encodes CASSIPGGLTEAFF. The chain employs TRBV19 and TRBJ1-1; 8 nucleotides align to TRBD1. Germline values: CDR1 LNHDA, CDR2 SQIVND (reference sequence). The CDR3 sequence is 14 residues long. The J segment lost 5 bases and the V segment lost 3 bases, leaving 5 bases of the junction unmatched.

DNA for the CDR3: TGTGCCAGCAGCCCAGCGGGGGAGACCCAGTACTTC. Its translation: CASSPAGETQYF. The chain combines TRBV7-7 with TRBJ2-5; 7 bases align to TRBD2. The V segment lost 5 bases and the J segment 5 bases; nucleotides outside the gene matches: 2. The CDR3 contains 12 residues. CDR1 is SSHAT, CDR2 FNYEAQ, per germline (reference sequence).

The V gene is TRBV30, the J gene TRBJ1-4, with D unclear. There are 15 residues in the CDR3. The germline V gene encodes CDR1 GTSNPN and CDR2 SVGIG (reference sequence). The V gene lost 0 bases and the J gene lost 7 bases, with 15 bases spanning the gap. CDR3 protein: CAWSVRRSWGEKLFF. CDR3 sequence (DNA): TGTGCCTGGAGTGTACGGAGGAGTTGGGGTGAAAAACTGTTTTTT.

V gene TRBV6-5 combines with J gene TRBJ2-5, with D unclear. The V end lost 4 bases, the J end lost 5 bases, and 11 bases lay between the germline ends. The germline V gene has CDR1 MNHEY and CDR2 SVGAGI. This CDR3 is built from 13 residues. CDR3: CASSSPVWETQYF. Here the CDR3 DNA reads TGTGCCAGCAGTTCCCCGGTCTGGGAGACCCAGTACTTC.